This T cell receptor beta chain was found in a study of T cell changes during pregnancy in multiple sclerosis. Assay used: immunoSEQ multiplex PCR; TCRdb lists only in-frame clones, some missing. This sample has tens of thousands of clones, with roughly nine tenths found just once. Sequenced here: CD8+ T cells from peripheral blood mononuclear cells, sampled before pregnancy. This TCR was sampled from a female donor with multiple sclerosis, enrolled in a pregnancy study.

DNA of the CDR3: TGCGCCAGCAGCGGGACAGGGGGTCGTCAAGAGACCCAGTACTTC. It specifies CASSGTGGRQETQYF. This chain links TRBV5-1 with TRBJ2-5; TRBD1 matches 11 bases. J was trimmed by 2 bases and V by 4 bases; bases with no gene match: 4. Germline V lookup: CDR1 SGHRS, CDR2 YFSETQ. The CDR3 consists of 15 residues.